These T cell receptor beta chains were read from a single sample in a study of spatial heterogeneity in lung cancer. TCRdb re-called the 5' RACE reads with MiXCR, one entry per CDR3 protein. Of approximately 21,000 distinct CDR3 sequences listed, roughly 6.7% are singletons. The specimen was lung tumor tissue, collected at surgery. The receptors originated from a male donor with early-stage non-small cell lung cancer. Each CDR3 is given with its conserved first and last residue. The D gene is left open where the match is weak. Only part of the rows carry a size: once, few, many, or a class if the clone is expanded.

clone size	D gene	V gene	J gene	CDR3 protein	CDR3 DNA
.	.	TRBV6-1	TRBJ2-7	CASHRRGSKGDEQYF	TGTGCCAGTCATCGCCGGGGATCCAAAGGGGACGAGCAGTACTTC
medium-sized	TRBD1	TRBV5-5	TRBJ2-3	CASSYGQGTDTQYF	TGTGCCAGCAGCTACGGACAGGGTACAGATACGCAGTATTTT
many	.	TRBV12-3/TRBV12-4	TRBJ2-2	CASSFTSVGTGELFF	TGTGCCAGCAGTTTTACCAGCGTCGGCACCGGGGAGCTGTTTTTT
few	.	TRBV28	TRBJ2-5	CAAGRGVKETQYF	TGTGCCGCTGGGAGGGGGGTCAAAGAGACCCAGTACTTC
medium-sized	.	TRBV27	TRBJ2-1	CASSPSGQPSYNEQFF	TGTGCCAGCAGTCCGTCGGGACAACCCTCCTACAATGAGCAGTTCTTC
many	.	TRBV4-2	TRBJ2-7	CASSPGGTTYEQYF	TGTGCCAGCAGCCCTGGGGGGACGACTTACGAGCAGTACTTC
many	TRBD1	TRBV10-2	TRBJ2-5	CASSLTGNQETQYF	TGCGCCAGCAGTTTGACAGGGAATCAAGAGACCCAGTACTTC
many	.	TRBV30	TRBJ2-2	CAWTENTGELFF	TGTGCCTGGACCGAGAACACCGGGGAGCTGTTTTTT
few	.	TRBV5-1	TRBJ2-2	CASSSGTSNTGELFF	TGCGCCAGCAGTTCCGGGACTTCGAACACCGGGGAGCTGTTTTTT
many	.	TRBV9	TRBJ1-2	CASSVSRDHPANYGYTF	TGTGCCAGCAGCGTGAGCCGGGACCATCCAGCTAACTATGGCTACACCTTC
many	.	TRBV4-2	TRBJ1-4	CASSPTSQATNEKLFF	TGTGCCAGCAGCCCGACCTCACAGGCAACTAATGAAAAACTGTTTTTT
many	.	TRBV6-5	TRBJ2-3	CASSKGGEGKPQYF	TGTGCCAGCAGTAAGGGGGGGGAGGGCAAGCCGCAGTATTTT
many	.	TRBV7-2	TRBJ1-6	CASSLGTAGSSPLHF	TGTGCCAGCAGCTTAGGAACCGCGGGGAGTTCACCCCTCCACTTT
few	.	TRBV7-9	TRBJ1-6	CASSLEPGVGSPLHF	TGTGCCAGCAGCTTAGAGCCGGGTGTAGGATCACCCCTCCACTTT
medium-sized	.	TRBV7-2	TRBJ2-4	CASSLALTRRDIQYF	TGTGCCAGCAGCTTGGCCCTGACTAGGAGGGACATTCAGTACTTC
.	.	TRBV5-4	TRBJ1-5	CASSLKGANQPQHF	TGTGCCAGCAGCTTGAAGGGTGCCAATCAGCCCCAGCATTTT
many	.	TRBV18	TRBJ1-1	CASSPRTGENTEAFF	TGTGCCAGCTCACCACGGACCGGGGAGAACACTGAAGCTTTCTTT
many	.	TRBV7-8	TRBJ1-1	CASSLGRGNTEAFF	TGTGCCAGCAGCCTTGGCCGGGGAAACACTGAAGCTTTCTTT
few	TRBD1	TRBV27	TRBJ1-2	CASSLRTGSSGYTF	TGTGCCAGCAGTTTAAGGACAGGTTCATCTGGCTACACCTTC
.	TRBD2	TRBV7-2	TRBJ2-1	CASSFRTSEYNEQFF	TGTGCCAGCAGCTTCAGAACTAGCGAGTACAATGAGCAGTTCTTC
many	.	TRBV20-1	TRBJ2-3	CSARRGPDTQYF	TGCAGTGCTAGAAGGGGCCCAGATACGCAGTATTTT
many	.	TRBV7-9	TRBJ2-5	CASSLLPGRQETQYF	TGTGCCAGCAGCCTATTACCCGGCAGGCAAGAGACCCAGTACTTC
many	.	TRBV12-3/TRBV12-4	TRBJ1-4	CASSHTGFNEKLFF	TGTGCCAGCAGTCATACAGGCTTTAATGAAAAACTGTTTTTT
many	TRBD2	TRBV7-2	TRBJ2-1	CASSSLAGGLKEFF	TGTGCCAGCAGCTCACTAGCGGGAGGGCTCAAGGAGTTCTTC
many	TRBD2	TRBV20-1	TRBJ2-1	CSARGTSGNYNEQFF	TGCAGTGCTAGGGGGACTAGCGGGAACTACAATGAGCAGTTCTTC
many	.	TRBV9	TRBJ2-1	CASPRDSGGSVGNEQFF	TGTGCCAGCCCCAGGGACAGCGGCGGGAGTGTCGGGAATGAGCAGTTCTTC
many	.	TRBV18	TRBJ1-1	CASSPRAAEAFF	TGTGCCAGCTCACCACGGGCAGCTGAAGCTTTCTTT
.	TRBD1	TRBV30	TRBJ2-2	CAWSALGQAQTGELFF	TGTGCCTGGAGTGCTCTCGGACAGGCCCAAACCGGGGAGCTGTTTTTT
few	.	TRBV4-3	TRBJ1-1	CASSQDSEGGTEAFF	TGCGCCAGCAGCCAAGATTCAGAAGGGGGGACTGAAGCTTTCTTT
many	.	TRBV28	TRBJ1-5	CASRNGLGEKPQHF	TGTGCCAGCAGAAACGGACTGGGGGAAAAGCCCCAGCATTTT
few	.	TRBV7-3	TRBJ2-2	CASSPGAYGELFF	TGTGCCAGCAGCCCAGGGGCTTACGGGGAGCTGTTTTTT
many	TRBD1	TRBV10-3	TRBJ2-5	CAIRDRDRGLGTQYF	TGTGCCATCAGAGACCGGGACAGGGGGTTAGGGACCCAGTACTTC
many	TRBD2	TRBV27	TRBJ2-7	CASTQLAGLDGGGEQYF	TGTGCCAGCACTCAACTAGCGGGATTAGACGGAGGTGGCGAGCAGTACTTC
many	.	TRBV28	TRBJ2-1	CASSFGVALTYNEQFF	TGTGCCAGCAGTTTTGGAGTAGCGCTTACCTACAATGAGCAGTTCTTC
medium-sized	.	TRBV10-3	TRBJ1-3	CAISDPDPVKSGNTIYF	TGTGCCATCAGTGACCCGGACCCGGTAAAGTCTGGAAACACCATATATTTT
.	.	TRBV5-5	TRBJ1-6	CASSLANYYNSPLHF	TGTGCCAGCAGCTTGGCCAACTACTATAATTCACCCCTCCACTTT
many	.	TRBV28	TRBJ2-1	CASRILDNMDNEQFF	TGTGCCAGCAGGATTTTGGACAATATGGATAATGAGCAGTTCTTC
few	.	TRBV20-1	TRBJ1-5	CSARDVQGRSNQPQHF	TGCAGTGCTAGAGATGTCCAAGGGAGGAGCAATCAGCCCCAGCATTTT
.	.	TRBV18	TRBJ1-4	CASSKVGATNEKLFF	TGTGCCAGCTCTAAAGTCGGTGCAACTAATGAAAAACTGTTTTTT
.	TRBD1	TRBV6-5	TRBJ1-1	CASSGRTGSNTEAFF	TGTGCCAGCAGTGGCAGGACAGGGAGCAACACTGAAGCTTTCTTT
.	.	TRBV11-2	TRBJ2-3	CASSRGYRDTQYF	TGTGCCAGCAGCCGAGGTTACAGGGATACGCAGTATTTT
many	.	TRBV29-1	TRBJ2-3	CSAGADTQYF	TGCAGCGCAGGGGCGGATACGCAGTATTTT
many	TRBD1	TRBV6-5	TRBJ1-5	CASSPYRGANQPQHF	TGTGCCAGCAGCCCGTACAGGGGGGCAAATCAGCCCCAGCATTTT
many	.	TRBV28	TRBJ1-1	CASSRTRSGSEAFF	TGTGCCAGCAGCCGAACGCGGTCGGGCTCTGAAGCTTTCTTT
many	.	TRBV27	TRBJ2-7	CASSPGPGFSYEQYF	TGTGCCAGCAGTCCGGGGCCGGGATTCTCCTACGAGCAGTACTTC
many	TRBD1	TRBV5-1	TRBJ1-1	CASSWGTGLGTEAFF	TGCGCCAGCAGCTGGGGGACAGGGCTGGGGACTGAAGCTTTCTTT
many	TRBD1	TRBV7-2	TRBJ1-2	CASSVDRGSGYTF	TGTGCCAGCAGCGTCGACAGGGGTTCGGGCTACACCTTC
.	.	TRBV3-1	TRBJ1-2	CASSLTGGNYGYTF	TGTGCCAGCAGCCTCACCGGGGGAAACTATGGCTACACCTTC
many	.	TRBV5-6	TRBJ1-5	CASPNERDGNQPQHF	TGTGCCAGCCCTAATGAGCGAGACGGCAATCAGCCCCAGCATTTT
many	.	TRBV20-1	TRBJ2-3	CSAPGRGQADTQYF	TGCAGTGCCCCCGGGCGGGGGCAAGCAGATACGCAGTATTTT
.	.	TRBV27	TRBJ2-3	CASSLRDMTDTQYF	TGTGCCAGCAGCCTCAGGGACATGACAGATACGCAGTATTTT
many	.	TRBV11-2	TRBJ1-2	CASTYGGVRNYGYTF	TGTGCCAGCACCTATGGTGGGGTCCGCAACTATGGCTACACCTTC